This T cell receptor (beta chain) is drawn from a study of shared clonotypes between healthy human individuals. Data came from immunoSEQ multiplex PCR; TCRdb stores just in-frame clones and leaves some out. The table lists about 2.1 million clones, around 93% of them singletons. The CDR3 sequence is 13 residues long. CDR1 and CDR2 (germline): MDHEN, SYDVKM. The ends lost 6 bases at V and 8 bases at J; junction bases unmatched: 7. With respect to this clone: Its matching antigen is unknown.

Naive CD8 cells lacked CD45RO and underwent positive selection for CCR7, leaving out terminally differentiated effector memory CD45RA+ cells. Nashville, Tennessee was home to all donors, each a Caucasian adult. Study observations and caveats: Clonotypes shared by all four donors outscored non-shared clonotypes in generation probability.

The chain is built from TRBV28 and TRBJ2-1; 7 nucleotides line up with TRBD2. The sequence was collected from a man between 18 and 35 years old in good health. Some clones in this sample may be carry-over from other donors' samples. Sequencing used naive CD8+ T cells from PBMCs. As DNA, the CDR3 is TGTGCCAGCAGCCCCTCAGCGGGGCATGAGCAGTTCTTC. The encoded protein is CASSPSAGHEQFF.